Listed below are T cell receptor beta chains from one sample, sequenced in a study of T cells in Graves' hyperthyroidism and ophthalmopathy. From the multiplex PCR reads, TCRdb called clonotypes with MiXCR, one entry per CDR3 protein. The table shows around 250,000 distinct CDR3 sequences, with around 24% occurring only once. The specimen sequenced was blood. The receptors come from a woman in her thirties or forties with Graves' ophthalmopathy. Each CDR3 is given with its conserved first and last residue. The D gene is left open where the match is weak. Rows may omit the clone size; those that give it use once, few, many or a size class.

j_call,clone_size,cdr3_length,d_call,v_call,cdr3_nt,cdr3_aa
TRBJ1-5,.,13,TRBD1,TRBV10-3,TGTGCCATCAACGGACAGGGCGGTCAGCCCCAGCATTTT,CAINGQGGQPQHF
TRBJ1-5,.,18,TRBD1,TRBV11-2,TGTGCCAGCAGCTTCTTAGGGACAGGCGTTATAGGCAATCAGCCCCAGCATTTT,CASSFLGTGVIGNQPQHF
TRBJ2-2,many,15,.,TRBV4-2,TGTGCCAGCAGCCAAGTGCTAGCTCGGGGCGGGGAGCTGTTTTTT,CASSQVLARGGELFF
TRBJ2-2,many,16,TRBD2,TRBV6-5,TGTGCCAGCAGTTACGATGGTAGCGGGAAGACCGGGGAGCTGTTTTTT,CASSYDGSGKTGELFF
TRBJ2-7,many,16,.,TRBV28,TGTGCCAGCAGATTTGACAGGCCCCGAACCTCCTACGAGCAGTACTTC,CASRFDRPRTSYEQYF
TRBJ2-4,.,18,.,TRBV11-2,TGTGCCAGCAGCTTAATCGGGGGCGGGGCCCTAGCCAAAAACATTCAGTACTTC,CASSLIGGGALAKNIQYF
TRBJ1-1,.,16,TRBD1,TRBV20-1,TGCAGTGCTAGAGATTTGGGACAGGGGGCGAGAACTGAAGCTTTCTTT,CSARDLGQGARTEAFF
TRBJ1-1,many,14,.,TRBV30,TGTGCCTGGAGTGTTGGGAGGAGGTACACTGAAGCTTTCTTT,CAWSVGRRYTEAFF
TRBJ2-5,many,16,.,TRBV20-1,TGCAGTGCTAGAAGGCCAGAAATGGGGGCCCAAGAGACCCAGTACTTC,CSARRPEMGAQETQYF
TRBJ2-5,many,14,.,TRBV29-1,TGCAGCGTTTGCTTCCAGGCCGCGGGTGAGACCCAGTACTTC,CSVCFQAAGETQYF
TRBJ1-5,.,12,.,TRBV6-2/TRBV6-3,TGTGCCACCGCGGGGAGCAATCAGCCCCAGCATTTT,CATAGSNQPQHF
TRBJ2-7,many,17,TRBD1,TRBV4-2,TGTGCCAGCAGCCAGGGGCCGCCGACAGGGGGCGGGTACGAGCAGTACTTC,CASSQGPPTGGGYEQYF
TRBJ1-2,many,13,.,TRBV5-1,TGCGCCAGCAGCTTGGTTCCGGACTATGGCTACACCTTC,CASSLVPDYGYTF
TRBJ1-1,many,13,.,TRBV11-2,TGTGCCAGCAGCTATCAAGGGGAAACTGAAGCTTTCTTT,CASSYQGETEAFF
TRBJ1-1,many,13,TRBD1,TRBV6-2/TRBV6-3,TGTGCCAGCCTCGGACAGGCGAACACTGAAGCTTTCTTT,CASLGQANTEAFF
TRBJ2-1,.,13,.,TRBV12-3/TRBV12-4,TGTGCCAGCAGTCCTACTATGGGGAGTGAGCAGTTCTTC,CASSPTMGSEQFF
TRBJ1-2,many,14,.,TRBV5-1,TGCGCCAGCAGCCTCGGGACGGATAGAATCGGCTACACCTTC,CASSLGTDRIGYTF
TRBJ2-6,few,21,TRBD2,TRBV10-3,TGTGCCATCAGTGAGTCCTGGACTAGCGGGAGGTCAGGCTCTGGGGCCAACGTCCTGACTTTC,CAISESWTSGRSGSGANVLTF
TRBJ2-5,many,11,.,TRBV29-1,TGCAGCGCCCCCCTCTTAGAGACCCAGTACTTC,CSAPLLETQYF
TRBJ2-7,many,13,.,TRBV27,TGTGCCAGCAGTCCCCAGCCGCTATACGAGCAGTACTTC,CASSPQPLYEQYF
TRBJ2-7,once,14,.,TRBV6-1,TGTGCCAGCAGTCCGCCGACCGGGCCCTACGAGCAGTACTTC,CASSPPTGPYEQYF
TRBJ1-1,many,15,TRBD1,TRBV12-3/TRBV12-4,TGTGCCAGCAGCCCACTGACAGGGATGAACACTGAAGCTTTCTTT,CASSPLTGMNTEAFF
TRBJ2-2,many,11,.,TRBV19,TGTGCCAGTAGACACACCGGGGAGCTGTTTTTT,CASRHTGELFF
TRBJ2-5,many,14,.,TRBV6-5,TGTGCCAGCAGTTACGGGGACAAACAAGAGACCCAGTACTTC,CASSYGDKQETQYF
TRBJ2-5,.,14,.,TRBV4-1,TGCGCCAGCAGCCGTCTAGGAAAGGGAGAGACCCAGTACTTC,CASSRLGKGETQYF
TRBJ2-2,many,15,TRBD2,TRBV24-1,TGTGCCACCAGTGGGGCGGGAGGGACGCCCGGGGAGCTGTTTTTT,CATSGAGGTPGELFF
TRBJ2-7,few,14,TRBD2,TRBV7-2,TGTGCCAGCAGCGGGACTAGCGGAATTTACGAGCAGTACTTC,CASSGTSGIYEQYF
TRBJ1-2,few,12,.,TRBV27,TGTGCCAGCACCGCGACAGGTTATGGCTACAACTTC,CASTATGYGYNF
TRBJ2-5,.,15,.,TRBV4-2,TGTGCCAGCAGCCAAGATGGGGACTACCAAGAGACCCAGTACTTC,CASSQDGDYQETQYF
TRBJ2-7,many,11,.,TRBV20-1,TGCAGTGCTCTTGACGGCTACGAGCAGTACTTC,CSALDGYEQYF
TRBJ2-2,many,17,TRBD2,TRBV12-3/TRBV12-4,TGTGCCAGCAGTACATTAGCGGGAGGGTCGGTCACCGGGGAGCTGTTTTTT,CASSTLAGGSVTGELFF
TRBJ2-7,many,11,.,TRBV4-2,TGTGCCAGCGGGCAGGGGGGCGAGCAGTACTTC,CASGQGGEQYF
TRBJ1-2,.,14,.,TRBV2,TGTGCCAGCAGTGAAGCGCGAATGGGGCATGGCTACACCTTC,CASSEARMGHGYTF
TRBJ2-7,.,15,TRBD2,TRBV4-1,TGCGCCAGCAGCCAAGAACTAGCGAGTACCTACGAGCAGTACTTC,CASSQELASTYEQYF
TRBJ2-4,many,16,.,TRBV30,TGTGCCTGGAGTGTCGGCCTACAGGTAGCCAAAAACATTCAGTACTTC,CAWSVGLQVAKNIQYF
TRBJ2-7,many,15,TRBD2,TRBV28,TGTGCCAGCAGACCCTCTAGCGGGAGTTCCCACGAGCAGTACTTC,CASRPSSGSSHEQYF
TRBJ1-2,.,15,TRBD1,TRBV5-8,TGTGCCAGCAGCTCAAGGGACAGGACAGTCTATGGCTACACCTTC,CASSSRDRTVYGYTF
TRBJ2-7,many,13,.,TRBV19,TGTGCCAGTAGTAACGGACAGACTACGCAGCAGTACTTC,CASSNGQTTQQYF
TRBJ2-7,many,15,TRBD2,TRBV5-1,TGCGCCAGCAGCTTGAGTCCAGCGGGAGATTACGAGCAGTACTTC,CASSLSPAGDYEQYF
TRBJ1-2,many,12,.,TRBV9,TGTGCCAGCAGCGAGGGGTACTATGGCTACACCTTC,CASSEGYYGYTF
TRBJ2-2,few,15,TRBD2,TRBV27,TGTGCCAGCAGGGCTAGCGGGCGAACAACCGGGGAGCTGTTTTTT,CASRASGRTTGELFF
TRBJ2-7,many,15,.,TRBV4-1,TGCGCCAGCAGCCAAGAGAGTCACCTCTCCTACGAGCAGTACTTC,CASSQESHLSYEQYF
TRBJ2-6,few,15,.,TRBV6-5,TGTGCCAGCAGTTACGGGGGTGGTGGGGCCAACGTCCTGACTTTC,CASSYGGGGANVLTF
TRBJ1-5,many,13,TRBD1,TRBV30,TGTGCCTGGGGACAGGGTGGCAATCAGCCCCAGCATTTT,CAWGQGGNQPQHF
TRBJ1-1,.,14,.,TRBV6-1,TGTGCCAGCACCGATCCTCAGGGTTACACTGAAGCTTTCTTT,CASTDPQGYTEAFF
TRBJ2-2,.,16,TRBD1,TRBV4-2,TGTGCCAGCAGCCAGAGACAGGGGGCTGAAACCGGGGAGCTGTTTTTT,CASSQRQGAETGELFF
TRBJ2-5,few,15,TRBD2,TRBV11-3,TGTGCCAGCAGTGAACTAGCGGGAGTGGCTGGGACCCAGTACTTC,CASSELAGVAGTQYF
TRBJ1-1,.,13,.,TRBV12-3/TRBV12-4,TGTGCCAGCAGGGTCGGGGGAAACACTGAAGCTTTCTTT,CASRVGGNTEAFF
TRBJ2-7,few,16,.,TRBV7-9,TGTGCCAGCAGCCGATCCATGGACTCTACCTCCTACGAGCAGTACTTC,CASSRSMDSTSYEQYF
TRBJ1-3,few,15,.,TRBV3-1,TGTGCCAGCAGCCAACGTTTGGGGGCTGGAAACACCATATATTTT,CASSQRLGAGNTIYF
TRBJ2-7,many,14,.,TRBV2,TGTGCCAGCAGTGATCCGGAGAGCCCCTACGAGCAGTACTTC,CASSDPESPYEQYF
TRBJ1-5,many,14,.,TRBV7-2,TGTGCCAGCAGCTTAGACAGGAAGGGTCAGCCCCAGCATTTT,CASSLDRKGQPQHF
TRBJ1-1,many,11,.,TRBV5-6,TGTGCCAGCAGCCGGGGACTCGAAGCTTTCTTT,CASSRGLEAFF
TRBJ2-2,many,15,TRBD1,TRBV7-3,TGTGCCAGCAGCTTAACGGGACAGTACACCGGGGAGCTGTTTTTT,CASSLTGQYTGELFF
TRBJ2-7,many,15,.,TRBV27,TGTGCCAGCAGTCTTACCCGGGACGCGTCCTACGAGCAGTACTTC,CASSLTRDASYEQYF
TRBJ1-2,many,13,.,TRBV7-2,TGTGCCAGCAGCTTAGGAGCTAACTATGGCTACACCTTC,CASSLGANYGYTF
TRBJ1-1,many,16,TRBD1,TRBV12-3/TRBV12-4,TGTGCCAGCAGTCCACTCTCCACAGGGGAGGGCACTGAAGCTTTCTTT,CASSPLSTGEGTEAFF
TRBJ1-1,many,11,.,TRBV30,TGTGCCTGGAGTGTCGGGTCTCAAGCTTTCTTT,CAWSVGSQAFF
TRBJ1-2,many,13,.,TRBV18,TGTGCCAGCCAAGACAATGGTCGGCTTGGCTACACCTTC,CASQDNGRLGYTF
TRBJ2-5,many,13,.,TRBV10-3,TGTGCCATCAGTGATGTGGGGGTCGAGACCCAGTACTTC,CAISDVGVETQYF